This passage covers 14 T cell receptor beta chains from one sample sequenced in a study of T cell repertoires in cytomegalovirus infection. No antigen is known for these receptors. TCRdb passed the reads through MiXCR, listing each CDR3 protein once. In the table there are roughly 120,000 distinct CDR3 sequences, 30% to 35% of which are singletons. The sample consisted of CD8+ T cells from cultured PBMCs, taken from culture after CMV antigen stimulation. The receptor set was obtained from a human donor in good health (CMV status not recorded). Some clones in this sample may be carry-over from other donors' samples.

J is TRBJ2-3 and V is TRBV7-9; TRBD2 aligns across 11 bases. Germline assignment: CDR1 SEHNR and CDR2 FQNEAQ (reference sequence). V lost 5 bases to trimming and J lost 3 bases; unmatched junction nucleotides: 7. This CDR3 is 16 amino acids long. CDR3: CASSTRLAGLTDTQYF. The CDR3 DNA reads as TGTGCCAGCAGCACCCGACTAGCGGGGTTAACAGATACGCAGTATTTT.

This clonotype turned up a few times. The CDR3 loop reads CASSGTGTGVYEQYF. CDR3 nucleotides: TGTGCCAGCAGTGGAACAGGGACAGGGGTTTACGAGCAGTACTTC. The V call is TRBV2, the J call TRBJ2-7; 10 bases align to TRBD1. CDR3 size: 15 residues. Germline V gene data show CDR1 as SNHLY and CDR2 as FYNNEI. V was clipped by 4 bases and J by 4 bases; unmatched bases: 7.

This clonotype was recorded once. The rearrangement uses TRBV11-1 and TRBJ2-1; 7 nucleotides line up with TRBD2. There are 15 residues in the CDR3. Trimming at V came to 4 bases and at J to 2 bases, leaving 5 bases not matched to a gene. The germline gives CDR1 SGHAT, CDR2 FQDESV (reference sequence). CDR3 region: CASSSRDYPYNEQFF. In DNA, the CDR3 is TGTGCCAGCAGCTCCCGGGACTACCCCTACAATGAGCAGTTCTTC.

This clonotype was found a few times. The chain joins TRBV27 to TRBJ1-5; D is undetermined. Trimming left V 6 bases short and J 3 bases short, with 9 bases between. From germline, CDR1 is MNHEY and CDR2 SMNVEV (reference sequence). This CDR3 has 13 residues. CDR3 region: CASSDGFNQPQHF. The CDR3 nucleotides are TGTGCCAGCAGCGACGGGTTCAATCAGCCCCAGCATTTT.

This clonotype showed up just a few times. The chain recombines TRBV11-2 with TRBJ1-1; D may be TRBD1 (5 bases). The CDR3 totals 12 residues. The V and J ends lost 5 bases and 6 bases respectively, with 10 bases between them. Germline loops: CDR1 SGHAT, CDR2 FQNNGV. The CDR3 is CASSRTGAEAFF. CDR3 DNA: TGTGCCAGCAGCCGAACAGGAGCTGAAGCTTTCTTT.

V and J are TRBV19 and TRBJ1-1, with D maybe TRBD1 (5 bases). The CDR3 contains 14 residues. In germline, CDR1 is LNHDA, CDR2 SQIVND (reference sequence). The V end lost 1 base, the J end lost 4 bases, and 10 bases lay between the germline ends. The CDR3 DNA reads TGTGCCAGTAGTATAGGAACAGGAGCCACTGAAGCTTTCTTT. As protein: CASSIGTGATEAFF.

The rearrangement links TRBV29-1 to TRBJ2-1, with 9 bases fitting TRBD2. Germline trimming cut 8 bases from V and 1 base from J; bases unmatched to any gene: 6. CDR3 size: 14 residues. In germline, CDR1 is SQVTM, CDR2 ANQGSEA. The DNA of the CDR3 is TGCAGCACCGGCGGGGGGGCATCCTACAATGAGCAGTTCTTC. Translation: CSTGGGASYNEQFF.

This clonotype came up many times. Relative to the germline gene, one junction end is altered; a read error may explain this. V and J are TRBV6-1 and TRBJ1-5, with 7 bases that match TRBD1. The V gene's germline CDR1 is MNHNS and CDR2 SASEGT. The CDR3 has 15 amino acids. The CDR3 is CASSEGPGGNQPQHF. The CDR3 nucleotides are TGTGCCAGCAGCGAAGGGCCAGGGGGTAATCAGCCCCAGCATTTT.

This clonotype was seen only once. The chain has TRBV5-4 and TRBJ1-1; perhaps TRBD1 as D (5 bases). V was cut by 7 bases and J by 6 bases, with 22 bases left in between. The germline CDR1 and CDR2 sequences are SGHNT and YYREEE (reference sequence). The CDR3 has 15 residues. CDR3 coding DNA: TGTGCCAGCTCCCGGGACGGTAAGGATTTAGCTGAAGCTTTCTTT. Translating gives CASSRDGKDLAEAFF.

Ten or more counts support this clonotype. This rearrangement joins TRBV12-3 or TRBV12-4 to TRBJ2-3, with TRBD1 matching over 8 bases. CDR3 length equals 15 residues. V lost 5 bases and J lost 2; bases outside the gene matches: 6. CDR3 nucleotides: TGTGCCAGCAGTCAGACAGGGGCACCCACAGATACGCAGTATTTT. Translated, it gives CASSQTGAPTDTQYF.

At least ten counts were recorded for this clonotype. The rearrangement links TRBV7-4 to TRBJ2-2; TRBD2 is a possible D gene (6 bases). V lost 5 bases and J lost 0, with 13 bases in between. This CDR3 has 16 residues. From germline, CDR1 is SGHVT and CDR2 SQSDAQ. The CDR3 region is CASSHPGGANTGELFF. The DNA for the CDR3 is TGTGCCAGCAGCCACCCCGGCGGGGCGAACACCGGGGAGCTGTTTTTT. Drawing the rest from reference TRBV7-4 and TRBJ2-2, the complete variable domain is GAGVSQSPRYKVAKRGRDVALRCDSISGHVTLYWYRQTLGQGSEVLTYSQSDAQRDKSGRPSGRFSAERPERSVSTLKIQRTEQGDSAVYLCASSHPGGANTGELFFGEGSRLTVL.

The rearrangement links TRBV12-3 or TRBV12-4 to TRBJ2-7; possibly TRBD2 for D (6 bases). Trimming left V 1 base short and J 0 bases short, with 13 bases between. The CDR3 extends over 16 amino acids. The CDR3 region is CASSLGSGVLSYEQYF. The CDR3 DNA is TGTGCCAGCAGTTTAGGTTCGGGGGTCCTCTCCTACGAGCAGTACTTC.

The V call is TRBV5-6, the J call TRBJ2-1; perhaps TRBD1 as D (6 bases). Germline values: CDR1 SGHDT, CDR2 YYEEEE. Trimming removed 4 bases at V and 7 bases at J, with 9 bases between. This CDR3 region has 12 residues. The CDR3 region is CASSPGTNEQFF. Here the CDR3 DNA reads TGTGCCAGCAGCCCCGGGACAAATGAGCAGTTCTTC.

This clonotype was seen a handful of times. The chain employs TRBV13 and TRBJ1-6, with a weak D call TRBD1 (5 bases). The germline V and J ends were trimmed by 5 bases and 7 bases, with 12 bases remaining between them. Looked up from germline, CDR1 is PRHDT and CDR2 is FYEKMQ (reference sequence). CDR3 size: 14 residues. In DNA, the CDR3 is TGTGCCAGCAGCGGTTCGACAGCCAATTCACCCCTCCACTTT. Translated: CASSGSTANSPLHF.